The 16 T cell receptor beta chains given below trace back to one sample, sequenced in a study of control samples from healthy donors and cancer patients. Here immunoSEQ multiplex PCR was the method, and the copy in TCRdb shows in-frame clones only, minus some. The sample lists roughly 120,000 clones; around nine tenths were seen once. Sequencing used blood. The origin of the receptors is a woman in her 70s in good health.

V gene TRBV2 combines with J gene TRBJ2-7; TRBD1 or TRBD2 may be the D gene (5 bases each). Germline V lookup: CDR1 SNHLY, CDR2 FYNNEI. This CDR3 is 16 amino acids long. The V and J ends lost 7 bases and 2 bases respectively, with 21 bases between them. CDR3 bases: TGTGCCAGCAACCCTCCTCCGGGACGGGAAGCCTACGAGCAGTACTTC. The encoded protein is CASNPPPGREAYEQYF.

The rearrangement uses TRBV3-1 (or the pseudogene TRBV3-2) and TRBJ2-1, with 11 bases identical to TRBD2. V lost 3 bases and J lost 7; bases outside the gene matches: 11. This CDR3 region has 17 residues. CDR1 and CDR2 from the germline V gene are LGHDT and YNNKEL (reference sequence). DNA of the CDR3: TGTGCCAGCAGCCAGTTTAGCGGGGGGGCCTTAGGGAATGAGCAGTTCTTC. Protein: CASSQFSGGALGNEQFF.

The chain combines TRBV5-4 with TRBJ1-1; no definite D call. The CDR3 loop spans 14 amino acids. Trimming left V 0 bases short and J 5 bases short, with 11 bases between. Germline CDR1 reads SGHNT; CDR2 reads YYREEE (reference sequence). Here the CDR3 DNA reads TGTGCCAGCAGCTTGGCCGGGGTGAGTACTGAAGCTTTCTTT. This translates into CASSLAGVSTEAFF. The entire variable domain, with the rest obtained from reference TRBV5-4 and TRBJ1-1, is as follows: ETGVTQSPTHLIKTRGQQVTLRCSSQSGHNTVSWYQQALGQGPQFIFQYYREEENGRGNFPPRFSGLQFPNYSSELNVNALELDDSALYLCASSLAGVSTEAFFGQGTRLTVV.

CDR3 sequence: CASSQAGLEQFF. In DNA form, the CDR3 reads TGTGCCAGCAGCCAAGCCGGCTTAGAGCAGTTCTTC. This chain uses TRBV3-1 (or the pseudogene TRBV3-2) with TRBJ2-1, with D uncertain. This CDR3 has 12 residues. V gave up 1 base and J gave up 10 bases, with 8 bases separating them. Looked up from germline, CDR1 is LGHDT and CDR2 is YNNKEL (reference sequence).

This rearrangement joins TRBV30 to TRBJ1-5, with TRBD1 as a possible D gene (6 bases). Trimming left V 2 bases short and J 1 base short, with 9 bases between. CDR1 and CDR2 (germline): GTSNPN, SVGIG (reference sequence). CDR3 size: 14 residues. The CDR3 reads CAWSLGASNQPQHF. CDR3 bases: TGTGCCTGGAGTTTGGGGGCCAGCAATCAGCCCCAGCATTTT.

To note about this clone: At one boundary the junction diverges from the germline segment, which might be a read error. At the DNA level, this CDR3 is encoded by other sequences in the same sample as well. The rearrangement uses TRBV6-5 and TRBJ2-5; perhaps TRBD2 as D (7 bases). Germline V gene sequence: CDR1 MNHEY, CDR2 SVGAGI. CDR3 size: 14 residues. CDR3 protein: CASSEIIGGETQYF. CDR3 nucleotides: TGTGCCAGCAGCGAGATCATAGGGGGGGAGACCCAATACTTC.

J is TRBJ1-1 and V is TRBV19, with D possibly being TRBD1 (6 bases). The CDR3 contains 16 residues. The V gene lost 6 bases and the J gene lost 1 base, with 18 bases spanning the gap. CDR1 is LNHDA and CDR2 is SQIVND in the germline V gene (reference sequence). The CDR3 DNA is TGTGCCAGTAGCAACGGGCAGGGGCCCCGGAACACTGAAGCTTTCTTT. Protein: CASSNGQGPRNTEAFF.

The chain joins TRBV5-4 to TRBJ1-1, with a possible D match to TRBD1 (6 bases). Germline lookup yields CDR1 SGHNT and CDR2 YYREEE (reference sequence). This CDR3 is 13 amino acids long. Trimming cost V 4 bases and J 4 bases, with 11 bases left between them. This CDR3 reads CASSRKGGTEAFF. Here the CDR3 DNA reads TGTGCCAGCAGCCGTAAAGGGGGCACTGAAGCTTTCTTT.

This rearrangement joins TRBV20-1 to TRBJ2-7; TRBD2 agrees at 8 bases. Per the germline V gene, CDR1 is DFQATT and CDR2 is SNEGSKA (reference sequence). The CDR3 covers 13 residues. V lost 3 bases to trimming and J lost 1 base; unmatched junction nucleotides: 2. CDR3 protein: CSASGLASYEQYF. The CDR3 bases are TGCAGTGCTAGTGGACTAGCATCCTACGAGCAGTACTTC.

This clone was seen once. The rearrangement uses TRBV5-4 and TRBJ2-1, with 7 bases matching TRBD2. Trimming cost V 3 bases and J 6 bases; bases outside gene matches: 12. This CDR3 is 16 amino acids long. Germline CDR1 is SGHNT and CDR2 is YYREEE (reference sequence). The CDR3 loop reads CASSSSRGDLGNEQFF. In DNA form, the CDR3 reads TGTGCCAGCAGCTCGTCACGGGGGGACCTTGGCAATGAGCAGTTCTTC.

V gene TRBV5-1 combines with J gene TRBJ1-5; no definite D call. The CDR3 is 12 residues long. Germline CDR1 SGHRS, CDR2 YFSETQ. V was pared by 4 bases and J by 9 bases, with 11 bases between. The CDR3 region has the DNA TGCGCCAGCAGCACCGGACCGCGGCCCCAGCATTTT. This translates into CASSTGPRPQHF. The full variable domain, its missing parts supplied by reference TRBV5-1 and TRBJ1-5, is KAGVTQTPRYLIKTRGQQVTLSCSPISGHRSVSWYQQTPGQGLQFLFEYFSETQRNKGNFPGRFSGRQFSNSRSEMNVSTLELGDSALYLCASSTGPRPQHFGDGTRLSIL.

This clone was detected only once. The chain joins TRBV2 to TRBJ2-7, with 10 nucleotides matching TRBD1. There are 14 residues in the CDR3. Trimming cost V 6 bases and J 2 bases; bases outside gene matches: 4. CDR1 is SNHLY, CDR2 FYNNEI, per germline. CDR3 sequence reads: CASRDRGHPYEQYF. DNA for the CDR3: TGTGCCAGCAGAGACAGGGGGCACCCCTACGAGCAGTACTTC.

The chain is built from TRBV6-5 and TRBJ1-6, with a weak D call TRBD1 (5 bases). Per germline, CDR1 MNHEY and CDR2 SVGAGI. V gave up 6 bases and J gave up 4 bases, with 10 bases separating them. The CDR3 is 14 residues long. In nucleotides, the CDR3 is TGTGCCAGCAGAGGGACTTCTTATAATTCACCCCTCCACTTT. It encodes CASRGTSYNSPLHF.

CDR3 amino acids: CASTPSGSRTYEQYF. In DNA, the CDR3 is TGCGCCAGCACCCCCTCAGGGTCGAGGACCTACGAGCAGTACTTC. The rearrangement joins TRBV4-1 to TRBJ2-7, with D possibly TRBD1 on 5 matching bases. This CDR3 region has 15 residues. The V and J ends lost 7 bases and 2 bases respectively, with 18 bases between them. Germline V gene sequence: CDR1 MGHRA, CDR2 YSYEKL.

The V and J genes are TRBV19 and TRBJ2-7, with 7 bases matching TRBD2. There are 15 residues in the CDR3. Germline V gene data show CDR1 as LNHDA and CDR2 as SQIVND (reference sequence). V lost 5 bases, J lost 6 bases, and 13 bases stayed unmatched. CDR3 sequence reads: CASSPAGGMGLEQYF. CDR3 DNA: TGTGCCAGTAGTCCCGCCGGGGGGATGGGCCTCGAGCAGTACTTC. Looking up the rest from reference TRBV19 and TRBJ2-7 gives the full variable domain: DGGITQSPKYLFRKEGQNVTLSCEQNLNHDAMYWYRQDPGQGLRLIYYSQIVNDFQKGDIAEGYSVSREKKESFPLTVTSAQKNPTAFYLCASSPAGGMGLEQYFGPGTRLTVT.

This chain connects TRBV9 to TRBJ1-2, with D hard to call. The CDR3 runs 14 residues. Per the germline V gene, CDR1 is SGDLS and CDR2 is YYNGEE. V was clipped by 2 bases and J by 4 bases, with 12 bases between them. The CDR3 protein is CASSVFREGYGYTF. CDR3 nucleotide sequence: TGTGCCAGCAGCGTCTTCCGGGAAGGCTATGGCTACACCTTC. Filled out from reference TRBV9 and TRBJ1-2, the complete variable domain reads DSGVTQTPKHLITATGQRVTLRCSPRSGDLSVYWYQQSLDQGLQFLIQYYNGEERAKGNILERFSAQQFPDLHSELNLSSLELGDSALYFCASSVFREGYGYTFGSGTRLTVV.